One and the same sample provided the 21 T cell receptor beta chains below, sequenced in a study of vaccination and CD4 T cells after COVID-19. Specified treatment: roughly 11-day PBMC culture with coronavirus spike peptide pools or control peptides (ViraFEST assay). No cognate antigen is known for these TCRs. Cultured CD4+ T cell DNA underwent sequencing with the Oncomine TCR Beta short-read assay. TCRdb reanalysed the PCR reads using MiXCR and keeps one entry per CDR3 protein. The table lists roughly 9,900 distinct CDR3 sequences, 60% to 75% of them singletons. Specimen: CD4+ T cells from blood, cultured in vitro. These receptors were collected from a human donor who had recovered from COVID-19.

The V call is TRBV10-3, the J call TRBJ2-2, with 8 bases fitting TRBD1. CDR3 length equals 13 residues. Trimming cost V 6 bases and J 6 bases; bases outside gene matches: 3. Germline V lookup: CDR1 ENHRY, CDR2 SYGVKD. The CDR3: CAIRQGVAGELFF. The CDR3, as DNA: TGTGCCATCAGACAGGGGGTCGCCGGGGAGCTGTTTTTT.

This clonotype occurred a few times. The V gene is TRBV6-1, the J gene TRBJ1-5; D gene uncertain. V lost 5 bases and J lost 4, with 12 bases in between. This CDR3 spans 14 amino acids. Germline loops: CDR1 MNHNS, CDR2 SASEGT. This CDR3 reads CASSLTHRNQPQHF. In nucleotides, the CDR3 is TGTGCCAGCAGTCTGACCCACCGTAATCAGCCCCAGCATTTT.

The chain employs TRBV7-2 and TRBJ2-3, with 7 bases matching TRBD2. Per germline, CDR1 SGHTA and CDR2 FQGNSA. J was trimmed by 2 bases and V by 1 base; bases with no gene match: 3. There are 15 residues in the CDR3. The CDR3 here is CASSLGGTTTDTQYF. The CDR3 DNA reads TGTGCCAGCAGCTTAGGGGGGACTACCACAGATACGCAGTATTTT.

V gene TRBV6-1 combines with J gene TRBJ1-2, with D tentatively TRBD1 (5 bases). Germline loops: CDR1 MNHNS, CDR2 SASEGT. The CDR3 loop spans 13 amino acids. The V gene lost 6 bases and the J gene lost 3 bases, with 11 bases spanning the gap. In DNA form, the CDR3 reads TGTGCCAGCAGCCTCGAGACAGACTATGGCTACACCTTC. It codes for CASSLETDYGYTF.

The chain is built from TRBV6-1 and TRBJ2-7; TRBD1 agrees at 9 bases. J gave up 4 bases and V 8 bases, and 9 bases lay outside the gene matches. Germline V lookup: CDR1 MNHNS, CDR2 SASEGT. The CDR3 has 14 amino acids. The CDR3 DNA follows: TGTGCCAGCGGACGACCGGGACAGGGATACGAGCAGTACTTC. As protein: CASGRPGQGYEQYF.

This chain joins TRBV2 and TRBJ1-2; D is uncertain. Germline CDR1 and CDR2: SNHLY and FYNNEI. Trimming left V 6 bases short and J 2 bases short, with 10 bases between. CDR3 length: 13 residues. Here the CDR3 reads CASSPDKNYGYTF. CDR3 sequence (DNA): TGTGCCAGCAGCCCCGACAAAAACTATGGCTACACCTTC. The complete variable domain, with remaining parts taken from reference TRBV2 and TRBJ1-2, reads EPEVTQTPSHQVTQMGQEVILRCVPISNHLYFYWYRQILGQKVEFLVSFYNNEISEKSEIFDDQFSVERPDGSNFTLKIRSTKLEDSAMYFCASSPDKNYGYTFGSGTRLTVV.

In this sample, this clonotype turned up a few times. The chain combines TRBV6-5 with TRBJ1-2; maybe TRBD1 (6 bases). CDR3 length: 14 residues. Per the germline V gene, CDR1 is MNHEY and CDR2 is SVGAGI. The V and J ends lost 2 bases and 5 bases respectively, with 12 bases between them. CDR3 sequence reads: CASSYGGTSYGYTF. The CDR3 bases are TGTGCCAGCAGTTACGGTGGGACATCATATGGCTACACCTTC.

CDR3 sequence reads: CASSPTGPNTGELFF. The CDR3 nucleotides read TGTGCCAGCTCGCCTACAGGACCAAACACCGGGGAGCTGTTTTTT. This chain connects TRBV18 to TRBJ2-2; D is possibly TRBD1 (5 bases). The germline V and J ends were trimmed by 6 bases and 2 bases, with 13 bases remaining between them. This CDR3 is 15 amino acids long. CDR1 and CDR2 from the germline V gene are KGHSH and LQKENI.

The genes are TRBV25-1 and TRBJ2-7; 11 bases are shared with TRBD1. The germline CDR1 and CDR2 sequences are MGHDK and SYGVNS. The CDR3 loop spans 15 amino acids. V shed 1 base and J 7 bases; nucleotides not matched to a gene: 6. The CDR3 region has the DNA TGTGCCAGCAGTGAATCAGGACAGGGGGCGCAAGAGCAGTACTTC. It translates to CASSESGQGAQEQYF.

This clonotype has a handful of counts. The CDR3 region has the DNA TGTGCCAGCAGTGAGGCAGGCTCTGGAAACACCATATATTTT. Its translation is CASSEAGSGNTIYF. The chain links TRBV25-1 to TRBJ1-3, with D unresolved. Germline lookup yields CDR1 MGHDK and CDR2 SYGVNS. The V gene lost 3 bases and the J gene lost 0 bases, with 6 bases spanning the gap. CDR3 length equals 14 residues.

This clonotype was seen a few times. The genes are TRBV12-3 or TRBV12-4 and TRBJ1-5; possible D gene TRBD1, 5 bases. With 1 base removed from V and 6 bases from J, the gap between germline ends came to 10 bases. The CDR3 contains 14 residues. Written as DNA, the CDR3 is TGTGCCAGCAGTTTAGGGGGGGATGGTCAGCCCCAGCATTTT. This gives the protein CASSLGGDGQPQHF.

The J gene is TRBJ1-5, the V gene TRBV7-9; D not resolved. Germline V lookup: CDR1 SEHNR, CDR2 FQNEAQ (reference sequence). The CDR3 is 14 residues long. The ends were cut back, 1 base at V and 2 bases at J, with 6 bases in the middle. CDR3 DNA sequence: TGTGCCAGCAGCTTAGAGGGTGGCAATCAGCCCCAGCATTTT. Its protein is CASSLEGGNQPQHF.

The J gene is TRBJ1-5, the V gene TRBV10-3; 7 positions match TRBD1. The CDR3 loop spans 15 amino acids. Germline CDR1 is ENHRY and CDR2 is SYGVKD. With V trimmed by 0 bases and J by 9 bases, 8 bases remained unmatched. The CDR3 coding sequence is TGTGCCATCAGTGAGTCGTCCAGGGGGGAATTGCCCCAGCATTTT. Translation: CAISESSRGELPQHF.

The gene calls are TRBV10-3 and TRBJ2-1; D perhaps matches TRBD2 (6 bases). The CDR3 contains 13 residues. The V and J ends lost 11 bases and 8 bases respectively, with 19 bases between them. Germline values: CDR1 ENHRY, CDR2 SYGVKD. The chain's CDR3 is CAALGEVGDEQFF. For the CDR3, the DNA is TGTGCCGCCCTAGGGGAGGTCGGCGATGAGCAGTTCTTC.

This chain joins TRBV11-3 and TRBJ2-3; 15 positions agree with TRBD2. V lost 4 bases, J lost 4 bases, and 12 bases stayed unmatched. Germline assignment: CDR1 SGHNT and CDR2 YENEEA. The CDR3 is made up of 19 amino acids. The DNA of the CDR3 is TGTGCCAGCAGCTACCCCTGGACTAGCGGGGGGGCAGGCGCAGATACGCAGTATTTT. Protein product: CASSYPWTSGGAGADTQYF.

The chain carries TRBV7-2 and TRBJ1-1; no firm D call. CDR1 SGHTA and CDR2 FQGNSA come from the germline V gene. The CDR3 length is 15 residues. V was shortened by 1 base and J by 4 bases, with 13 bases between the two germline ends. The CDR3 DNA is TGTGCCAGCAGCTTAGAGACTTTTTCTGGCACTGAAGCTTTCTTT. Residues: CASSLETFSGTEAFF.

V gene TRBV20-1 combines with J gene TRBJ2-5, with 9 positions matching TRBD1. This CDR3 is built from 13 residues. V dropped 5 bases and J dropped 4; count of bases not matched to a gene: 5. Per the germline V gene, CDR1 is DFQATT and CDR2 is SNEGSKA (reference sequence). Here the CDR3 DNA reads TGCAGTGCTCAAAGGACAGGGGCAGAGACCCAGTACTTC. It translates to CSAQRTGAETQYF.

The CDR3 DNA follows: TGTGCCATCAGTGGGGGGACTGAGAACACCGGGGAGCTGTTTTTT. Protein product: CAISGGTENTGELFF. The rearrangement links TRBV10-3 to TRBJ2-2, with a tentative D call TRBD2 (6 bases). Germline V gene data show CDR1 as ENHRY and CDR2 as SYGVKD. With 4 bases removed from V and 1 base from J, the gap between germline ends came to 10 bases. The CDR3 has 15 residues.

CDR3 coding DNA: TGCGCCAGCAGCTTGGTCGGGGAGGGCAATCAGCCCCAGCATTTT. It translates to CASSLVGEGNQPQHF. The gene calls are TRBV5-1 and TRBJ1-5; D gene ambiguous. V lost 0 bases and J 2 bases, leaving 9 bases between the germline ends. Germline assignment: CDR1 SGHRS and CDR2 YFSETQ. This CDR3 is 15 amino acids long. The complete variable domain, with remaining parts taken from reference TRBV5-1 and TRBJ1-5, reads KAGVTQTPRYLIKTRGQQVTLSCSPISGHRSVSWYQQTPGQGLQFLFEYFSETQRNKGNFPGRFSGRQFSNSRSEMNVSTLELGDSALYLCASSLVGEGNQPQHFGDGTRLSIL.

The chain uses TRBV6-5 and TRBJ2-3, with unresolved D. CDR3 size: 14 residues. The germline CDR1 and CDR2 sequences are MNHEY and SVGAGI. Trimming left V 4 bases short and J 4 bases short, with 12 bases between. The CDR3 DNA reads TGTGCCAGCAGTTCCCCCGGAGCATCAGATACGCAGTATTTT. Translated: CASSSPGASDTQYF.

The chain combines TRBV24-1 with TRBJ2-5; maybe TRBD2 (7 bases). This CDR3 comprises 17 residues. The V and J ends lost 3 bases and 4 bases respectively, with 20 bases between them. Per the germline V gene, CDR1 is KGHDR and CDR2 is SFDVKD. The CDR3, as DNA: TGTGCCACCAGTGATACCTCGGACGGGGGCGGGGGAGAGACCCAGTACTTC. Encoded protein: CATSDTSDGGGGETQYF.